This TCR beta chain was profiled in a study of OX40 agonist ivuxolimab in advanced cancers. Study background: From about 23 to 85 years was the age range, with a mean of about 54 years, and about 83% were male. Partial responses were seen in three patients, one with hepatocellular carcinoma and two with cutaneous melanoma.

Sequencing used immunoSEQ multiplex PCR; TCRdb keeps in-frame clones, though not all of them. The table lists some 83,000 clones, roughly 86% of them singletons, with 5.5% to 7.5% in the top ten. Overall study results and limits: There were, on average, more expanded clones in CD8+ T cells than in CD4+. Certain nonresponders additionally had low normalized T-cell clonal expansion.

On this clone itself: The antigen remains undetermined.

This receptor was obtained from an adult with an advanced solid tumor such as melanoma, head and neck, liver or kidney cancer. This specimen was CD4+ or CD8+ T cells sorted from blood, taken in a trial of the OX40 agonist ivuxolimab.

Here the CDR3 reads CSGRGNYNEQFF. CDR3 sequence (DNA): TGCAGCGGGAGAGGTAACTACAATGAGCAGTTCTTC. The J gene is TRBJ2-1, the V gene TRBV29-1; no clear D. The CDR3 has 12 amino acids. Germline V gene lookup returns CDR1 SQVTM and CDR2 ANQGSEA. Trimming pared 7 bases from V and 3 bases from J, leaving 10 bases between.